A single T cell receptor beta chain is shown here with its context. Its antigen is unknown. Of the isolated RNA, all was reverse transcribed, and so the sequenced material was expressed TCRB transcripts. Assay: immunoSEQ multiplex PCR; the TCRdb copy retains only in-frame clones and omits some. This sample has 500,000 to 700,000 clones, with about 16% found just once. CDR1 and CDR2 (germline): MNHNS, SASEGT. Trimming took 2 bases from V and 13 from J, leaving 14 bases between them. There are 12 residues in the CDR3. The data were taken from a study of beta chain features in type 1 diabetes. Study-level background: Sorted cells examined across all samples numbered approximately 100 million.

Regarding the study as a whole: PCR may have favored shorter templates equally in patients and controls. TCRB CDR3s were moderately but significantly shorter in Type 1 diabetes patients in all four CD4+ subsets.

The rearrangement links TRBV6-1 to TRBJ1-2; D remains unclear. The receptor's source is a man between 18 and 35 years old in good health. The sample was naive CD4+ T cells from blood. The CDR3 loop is CASSESRGGGTF. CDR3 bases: TGTGCCAGCAGTGAATCTCGGGGTGGCGGCACCTTC.